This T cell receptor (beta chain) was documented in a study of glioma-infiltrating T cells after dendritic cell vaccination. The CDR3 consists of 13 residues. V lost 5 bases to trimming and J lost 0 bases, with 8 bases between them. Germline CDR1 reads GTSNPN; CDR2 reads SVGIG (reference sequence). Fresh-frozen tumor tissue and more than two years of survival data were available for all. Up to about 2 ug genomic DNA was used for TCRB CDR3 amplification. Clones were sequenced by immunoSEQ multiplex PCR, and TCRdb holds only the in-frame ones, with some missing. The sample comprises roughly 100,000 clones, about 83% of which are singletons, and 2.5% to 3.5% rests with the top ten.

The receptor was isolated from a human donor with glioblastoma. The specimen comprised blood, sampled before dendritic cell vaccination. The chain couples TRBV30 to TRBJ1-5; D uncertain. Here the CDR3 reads CAWGDNSNQPQHF. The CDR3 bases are TGTGCCTGGGGCGACAATAGCAATCAGCCCCAGCATTTT.